This passage covers 5 T cell receptor beta chains from one sample sequenced in a study of beta chain features in type 1 diabetes. Notes on the study in general: Shortening that was moderate but significant affected the TCRB CDR3s of Type 1 diabetes patients in all four CD4+ subsets.

For these TCRs, the target antigens are not known. Expressed TCRB transcripts were sequenced because the entire RNA isolate underwent reverse transcription. Profiled with immunoSEQ multiplex PCR; TCRdb holds only in-frame clones, not every one. The sample has roughly 38,000 clones, roughly 70% seen once. The material sequenced was Tregs from blood. Receptors were obtained from a man aged 25 to 40 with type 1 diabetes. Some clones in this sample may be carry-over from other donors' samples.

The chain is built from TRBV5-1 and TRBJ1-1; possibly TRBD1 for D (6 bases). This CDR3 has 13 amino acids. The ends were cut back, 4 bases at V and 0 bases at J, with 7 bases in the middle. Germline CDR1 and CDR2: SGHRS and YFSETQ. This CDR3 is CASSRDMNTEAFF. In nucleotides, the CDR3 is TGCGCCAGCAGCAGGGACATGAACACTGAAGCTTTCTTT.

The genes are TRBV28 and TRBJ2-2, with 8 bases fitting TRBD2. CDR1 and CDR2 (germline): MDHEN, SYDVKM. The J segment lost 2 bases and the V segment lost 4 bases, leaving 3 bases of the junction unmatched. The CDR3 contains 15 residues. CDR3 in DNA: TGTGCCAGCAGTTCAGCGGGGGCCAACACCGGGGAGCTGTTTTTT. It encodes CASSSAGANTGELFF.

This clone came up a few times. Here the CDR3 reads CASRGGQGADQPQHF. CDR3 coding DNA: TGTGCCAGCAGAGGAGGACAGGGAGCGGATCAGCCCCAGCATTTT. This chain uses TRBV21-1 with TRBJ1-5; the D call TRBD1 from the table was never checked on the DNA. TRBV21-1 is flagged as a pseudogene. The CDR3 runs to 15 residues.

CDR3: CASSYPGTGNYGYTF. CDR3 nucleotides: TGTGCCAGTAGTTACCCCGGGACAGGGAACTATGGCTACACCTTC. This chain joins TRBV19 and TRBJ1-2, with 9 bases identical to TRBD1. The trim removed 5 bases at V and 2 bases at J, leaving 6 bases unmatched. The germline V gene encodes CDR1 LNHDA and CDR2 SQIVND (reference sequence). CDR3 length: 15 residues.

The chain uses TRBV5-6 and TRBJ1-6, with 10 bases lining up with TRBD1. CDR1 is SGHDT, CDR2 YYEEEE, per germline. The CDR3 contains 16 residues. J lost 4 bases, V lost 4 bases, and 5 bases had no gene match. The CDR3 bases are TGTGCCAGCAGCCAGTGGGGACAGGGGTATAATTCACCCCTCCACTTT. Amino acid sequence: CASSQWGQGYNSPLHF. Complete variable domain (other parts from reference TRBV5-6 and TRBJ1-6): DAGVTQSPTHLIKTRGQQVTLRCSPKSGHDTVSWYQQALGQGPQFIFQYYEEEERQRGNFPDRFSGHQFPNYSSELNVNALLLGDSALYLCASSQWGQGYNSPLHFGNGTRLTVT.